This T cell receptor beta chain was identified in a study of regulatory T cells in long-lasting Graves disease. Study-wide context: Antithyroid drug intake by newly diagnosed Graves' patients had lasted under 3 months. Findings and caveats of the study: Newly diagnosed Graves' patients had higher TCR diversity than persistent ones. New patients shared fewer public clonotypes (over 900) than persistent patients did (roughly 2,500).

This clonotype was observed at least ten times. No antigen is known for it. Noted time point: newly diagnosed GD, antithyroid drugs for less than 3 months. The TCR library was prepared using RNA isolated from PBMCs. Through Arm-PCR of CDR3 regions and iRepertoire HTBI primers, TCR beta libraries were built. One entry per CDR3 protein, called by TCRdb with MiXCR from the multiplex PCR reads. Counted here are 300,000 to 450,000 distinct CDR3 sequences, 15% to 18% occurring once; the ten biggest clones make up 22%. This CDR3 contains 15 residues. Germline CDR1 reads MGHRA; CDR2 reads YSYEKL. J gave up 4 bases and V 0 bases, and 5 bases lay outside the gene matches.

J is TRBJ1-2 and V is TRBV4-1; TRBD1 matches at 7 bases. Here the sequenced sample was peripheral blood mononuclear cells (PBMCs), taken at new diagnosis, from a patient treated with antithyroid drugs. The TCR was taken from a female donor with Graves disease. CDR3 nucleotides: TGCGCCAGCAGCCAAGAGGAGGGGGCGAGCTATGGCTACACCTTC. Translating it yields CASSQEEGASYGYTF.